The TCR beta chain described here comes from a study of siplizumab effects on memory and regulatory T cells. Whole-study findings and limits: Tregs proliferating in siplizumab cultures lacked confirmation of their suppressive function. Naive T cells appeared more varied than memory cells and looked like key alloresponse contributors.

This clone was found once. Its antigen is still unknown. V gave up 1 base and J gave up 7 bases, with 11 bases separating them. The CDR3 extends over 15 amino acids. Germline CDR1 SNHLY, CDR2 FYNNEI. Measured with immunoSEQ multiplex PCR; TCRdb has only the in-frame clones, and not every one. Of tens of thousands of clones in the sample, less than 95% are singletons; the top ten hold around 30%. This TCR was sampled from a human donor in good health. V usage is TRBV2 and J usage is TRBJ1-6; no firm D call. The source material was CD8+ T cells sorted from blood. The CDR3 protein is CASSEVKWGNSPLHF. In nucleotides, the CDR3 is TGTGCCAGCAGTGAAGTAAAGTGGGGAAATTCACCCCTCCACTTT.